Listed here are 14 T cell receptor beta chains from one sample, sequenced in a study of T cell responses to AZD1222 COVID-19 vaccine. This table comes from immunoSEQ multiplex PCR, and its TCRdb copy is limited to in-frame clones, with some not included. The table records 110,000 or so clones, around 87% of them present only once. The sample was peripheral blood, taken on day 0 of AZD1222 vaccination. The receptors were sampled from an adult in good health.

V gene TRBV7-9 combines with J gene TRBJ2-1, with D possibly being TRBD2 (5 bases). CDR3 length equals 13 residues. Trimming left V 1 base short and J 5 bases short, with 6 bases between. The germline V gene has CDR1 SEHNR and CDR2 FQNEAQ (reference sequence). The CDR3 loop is CASSLGADNEQFF. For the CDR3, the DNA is TGTGCCAGCAGCTTAGGAGCGGACAATGAGCAGTTCTTC.

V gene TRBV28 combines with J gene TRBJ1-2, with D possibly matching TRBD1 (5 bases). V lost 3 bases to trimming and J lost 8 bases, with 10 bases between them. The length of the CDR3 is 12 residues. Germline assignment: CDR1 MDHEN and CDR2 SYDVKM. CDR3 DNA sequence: TGTGCCAGCAGTTTGGCAGGGTGGGGCTACACCTTC. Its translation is CASSLAGWGYTF.

The CDR3 loop is CASSLAPDTASSYNSPLHF. CDR3 DNA: TGTGCCAGCAGCTTAGCGCCGGACACTGCGAGCTCCTATAATTCACCCCTCCACTTT. The chain uses TRBV7-2 and TRBJ1-6; D may be TRBD1 (5 bases). This CDR3 is 19 amino acids long. Trimming took off 0 bases at V and 0 bases at J, with 15 bases between the two ends. Looked up from germline, CDR1 is SGHTA and CDR2 is FQGNSA.

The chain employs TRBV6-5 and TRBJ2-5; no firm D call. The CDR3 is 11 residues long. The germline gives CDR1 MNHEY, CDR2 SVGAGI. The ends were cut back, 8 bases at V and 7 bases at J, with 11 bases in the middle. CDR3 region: CASAASWTQYF. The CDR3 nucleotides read TGTGCCAGCGCCGCCTCCTGGACCCAGTACTTC.

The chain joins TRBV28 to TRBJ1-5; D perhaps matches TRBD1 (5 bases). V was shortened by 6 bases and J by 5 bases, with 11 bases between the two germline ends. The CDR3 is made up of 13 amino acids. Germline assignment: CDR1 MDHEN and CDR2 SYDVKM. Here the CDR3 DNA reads TGTGCCAGCAGGACTTCAGGGTATCAGCCCCAGCATTTT. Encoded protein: CASRTSGYQPQHF.

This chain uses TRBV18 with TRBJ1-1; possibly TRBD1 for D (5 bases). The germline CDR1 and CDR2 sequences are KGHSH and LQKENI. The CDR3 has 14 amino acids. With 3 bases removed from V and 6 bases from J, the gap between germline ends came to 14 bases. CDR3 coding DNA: TGTGCCAGCTCACCGACAGCCACCTTGGCTGAAGCTTTCTTT. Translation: CASSPTATLAEAFF.

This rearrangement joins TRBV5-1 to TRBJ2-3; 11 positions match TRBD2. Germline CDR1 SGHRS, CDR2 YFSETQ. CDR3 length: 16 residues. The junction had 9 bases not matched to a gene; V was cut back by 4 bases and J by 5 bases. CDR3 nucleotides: TGCGCCAGCAGCACAGGGACTAGCGGAGGGGGAGATACGCAGTATTTT. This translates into CASSTGTSGGGDTQYF.

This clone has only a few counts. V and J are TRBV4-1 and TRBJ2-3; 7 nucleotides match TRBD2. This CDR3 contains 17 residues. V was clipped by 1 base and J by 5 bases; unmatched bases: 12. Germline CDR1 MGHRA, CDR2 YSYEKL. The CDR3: CASSQVRSGGGEDTQYF. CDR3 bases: TGCGCCAGCAGCCAAGTTCGTTCTGGCGGGGGAGAAGATACGCAGTATTTT.

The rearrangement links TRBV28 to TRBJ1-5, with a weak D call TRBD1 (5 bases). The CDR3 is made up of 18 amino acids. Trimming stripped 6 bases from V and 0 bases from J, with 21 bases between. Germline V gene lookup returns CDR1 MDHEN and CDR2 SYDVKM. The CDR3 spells CASRRRFDRHYSNQPQHF. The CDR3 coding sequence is TGTGCCAGCAGGAGACGATTTGACAGACATTATAGCAATCAGCCCCAGCATTTT. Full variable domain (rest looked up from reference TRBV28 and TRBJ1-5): DVKVTQSSRYLVKRTGEKVFLECVQDMDHENMFWYRQDPGLGLRLIYFSYDVKMKEKGDIPEGYSVSREKKERFSLILESASTNQTSMYLCASRRRFDRHYSNQPQHFGDGTRLSIL.

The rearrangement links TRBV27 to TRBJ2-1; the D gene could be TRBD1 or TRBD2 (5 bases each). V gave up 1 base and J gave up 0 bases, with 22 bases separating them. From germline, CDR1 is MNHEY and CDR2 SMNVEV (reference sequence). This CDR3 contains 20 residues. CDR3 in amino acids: CASSLFPPGTASSSYNEQFF. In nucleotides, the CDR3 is TGTGCCAGCAGTTTATTCCCCCCCGGGACCGCCTCCAGCTCCTACAATGAGCAGTTCTTC.

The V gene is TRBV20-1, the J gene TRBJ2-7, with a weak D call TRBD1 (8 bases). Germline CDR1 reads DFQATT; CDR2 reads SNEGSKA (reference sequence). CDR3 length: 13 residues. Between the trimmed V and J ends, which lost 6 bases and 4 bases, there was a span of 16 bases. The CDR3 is CSASTGGGYEQYF. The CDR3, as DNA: TGCAGTGCCAGTACAGGGGGGGGTTACGAGCAGTACTTC.

The CDR3 protein is CASSLDLVEGGYGYTF. CDR3 nucleotides: TGTGCCAGCAGCTTAGATCTGGTGGAGGGAGGTTATGGCTACACCTTC. This chain uses TRBV7-9 with TRBJ1-2, with D unclear. V was trimmed by 1 base and J by 5 bases, leaving 17 bases between them. CDR3 size: 16 residues. Germline V gene lookup returns CDR1 SEHNR and CDR2 FQNEAQ (reference sequence).

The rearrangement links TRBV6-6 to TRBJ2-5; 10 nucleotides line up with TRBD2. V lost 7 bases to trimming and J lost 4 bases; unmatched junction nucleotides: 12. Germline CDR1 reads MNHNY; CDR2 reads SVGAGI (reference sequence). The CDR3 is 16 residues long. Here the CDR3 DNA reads TGTGCCAGCATCTTAGGAGCGGGGGGGCCGAGAGAGACCCAGTACTTC. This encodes CASILGAGGPRETQYF.

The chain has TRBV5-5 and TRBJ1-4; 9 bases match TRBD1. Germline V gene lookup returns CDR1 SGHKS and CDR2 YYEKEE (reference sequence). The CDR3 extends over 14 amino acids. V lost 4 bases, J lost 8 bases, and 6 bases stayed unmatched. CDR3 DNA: TGTGCCAGCAGCCCCGGGACAGGGAACGAAAAACTGTTTTTT. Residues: CASSPGTGNEKLFF.